These 5 T cell receptor beta chains share one sample of origin, sequenced in a study of T cell changes during pregnancy in multiple sclerosis. TCRdb keeps only in-frame clones here, not all; method: immunoSEQ multiplex PCR. The sample lists some 67,000 clones, more than 85% occurring once. The material sequenced was peripheral blood, taken in the first trimester of pregnancy. Every receptor here comes from a female donor with multiple sclerosis, enrolled in a pregnancy study.

The chain joins TRBV5-8 to TRBJ2-7; 11 nucleotides match TRBD1. CDR1 SGHTS and CDR2 YDEGEE come from the germline V gene. The CDR3 loop spans 16 amino acids. V was clipped by 0 bases and J by 5 bases; unmatched bases: 7. CDR3 region: CASSLVWRDRGNEQYF. In nucleotides, the CDR3 is TGTGCCAGCAGCTTGGTGTGGCGGGACAGGGGGAACGAGCAGTACTTC.

This clone was counted a single time. This chain links TRBV7-2 with TRBJ1-6; 7 bases fit TRBD1. V shed 4 bases, J shed 7 bases, and the junction held 4 bases outside the gene matches. This CDR3 contains 14 residues. CDR1 is SGHTA and CDR2 is FQGNSA in the germline V gene. This CDR3 is CASSYGDRNSPLHF. CDR3 sequence (DNA): TGTGCCAGCAGCTACGGGGACAGAAATTCACCCCTCCACTTT.

This chain uses TRBV5-6 with TRBJ2-7; 10 nucleotides align to TRBD1. V lost 0 bases to trimming and J lost 3 bases; unmatched junction nucleotides: 6. The germline gives CDR1 SGHDT, CDR2 YYEEEE. The CDR3 totals 16 residues. In DNA form, the CDR3 reads TGTGCCAGCAGCTTGGCTGGGACAGGGGAAGGCTACGAGCAGTACTTC. This sequence encodes CASSLAGTGEGYEQYF.

This clone was detected only a few times. The chain recombines TRBV7-3 with TRBJ2-7; 9 bases match TRBD2. This CDR3 region has 15 residues. Germline CDR1 is SGHTA and CDR2 is FQGTGA. Trimming took 4 bases from V and 3 from J; bases not matched to a gene: 7. CDR3: CASSSGLANDYEQYF. The CDR3 DNA is TGTGCCAGCAGCTCGGGACTAGCAAATGACTACGAGCAGTACTTC.

In this sample, this clone turned up a few times. The rearrangement links TRBV7-2 to TRBJ2-1, with a possible D match to TRBD2 (5 bases). V lost 5 bases and J 8 bases, leaving 13 bases between the germline ends. Germline CDR1 is SGHTA and CDR2 is FQGNSA. CDR3 length: 13 residues. The CDR3 sequence is CASSLRWRDEQFF. The CDR3 DNA sequence: TGTGCCAGCAGCCTCAGGTGGCGGGATGAGCAGTTCTTC.